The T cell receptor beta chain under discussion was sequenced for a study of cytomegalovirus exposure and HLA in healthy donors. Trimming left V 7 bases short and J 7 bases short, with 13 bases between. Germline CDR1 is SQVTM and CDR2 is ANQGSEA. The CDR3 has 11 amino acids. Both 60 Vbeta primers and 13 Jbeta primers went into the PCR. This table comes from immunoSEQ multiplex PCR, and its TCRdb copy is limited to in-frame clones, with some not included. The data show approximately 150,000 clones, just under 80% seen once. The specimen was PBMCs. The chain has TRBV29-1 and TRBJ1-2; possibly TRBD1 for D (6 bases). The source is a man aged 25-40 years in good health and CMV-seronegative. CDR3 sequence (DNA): TGCAGCGGCCAACAGGGCCGTGGCTACACCTTC. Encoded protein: CSGQQGRGYTF.